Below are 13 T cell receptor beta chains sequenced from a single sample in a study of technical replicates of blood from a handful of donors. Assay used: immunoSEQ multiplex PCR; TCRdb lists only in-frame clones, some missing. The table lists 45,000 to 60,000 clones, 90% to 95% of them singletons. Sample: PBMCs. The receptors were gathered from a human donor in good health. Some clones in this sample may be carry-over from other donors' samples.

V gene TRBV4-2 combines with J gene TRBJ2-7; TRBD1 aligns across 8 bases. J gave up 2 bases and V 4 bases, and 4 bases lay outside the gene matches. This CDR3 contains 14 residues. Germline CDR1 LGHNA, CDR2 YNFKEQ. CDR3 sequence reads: CASSRGTGPYEQYF. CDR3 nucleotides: TGTGCCAGCAGCCGAGGGACAGGACCCTACGAGCAGTACTTC.

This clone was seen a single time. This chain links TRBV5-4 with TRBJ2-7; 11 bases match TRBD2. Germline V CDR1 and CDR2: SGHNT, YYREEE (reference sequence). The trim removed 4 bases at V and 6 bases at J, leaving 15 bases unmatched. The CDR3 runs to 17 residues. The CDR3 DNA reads TGTGCCAGCAGCGATAGGAGCAGGACTAGCGGGTCCCCCGAGCAGTACTTC. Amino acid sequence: CASSDRSRTSGSPEQYF.

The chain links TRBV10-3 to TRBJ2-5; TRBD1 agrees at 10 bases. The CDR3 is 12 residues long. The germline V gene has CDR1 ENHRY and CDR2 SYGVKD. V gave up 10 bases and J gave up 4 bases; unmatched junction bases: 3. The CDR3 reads CATRTGGETQYF. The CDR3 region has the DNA TGTGCCACACGGACAGGGGGAGAGACCCAGTACTTC.

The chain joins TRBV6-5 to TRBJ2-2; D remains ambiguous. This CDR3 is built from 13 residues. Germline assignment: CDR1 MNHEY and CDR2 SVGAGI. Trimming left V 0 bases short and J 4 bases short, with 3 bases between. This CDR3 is CASSYSFTGELFF. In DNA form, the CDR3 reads TGTGCCAGCAGTTACTCCTTCACCGGGGAGCTGTTTTTT.

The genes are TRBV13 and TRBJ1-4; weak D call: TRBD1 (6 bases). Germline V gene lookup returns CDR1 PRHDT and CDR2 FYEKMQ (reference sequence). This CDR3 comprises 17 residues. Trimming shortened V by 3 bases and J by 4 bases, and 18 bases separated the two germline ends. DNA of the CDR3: TGTGCCAGCAGCTTCTACAGGGCGGAAGAGTATAATGAAAAACTGTTTTTT. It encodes CASSFYRAEEYNEKLFF.

This CDR3 is CARLGQRPEDTEAFF. The CDR3 DNA reads TGTGCCAGACTGGGACAGCGCCCAGAGGACACTGAAGCTTTCTTT. The rearrangement joins TRBV21-1 to TRBJ1-1; TRBD1, as called in the table, went unchecked against the DNA. TRBV21-1 is noted as a pseudogene. The CDR3 has 15 amino acids.

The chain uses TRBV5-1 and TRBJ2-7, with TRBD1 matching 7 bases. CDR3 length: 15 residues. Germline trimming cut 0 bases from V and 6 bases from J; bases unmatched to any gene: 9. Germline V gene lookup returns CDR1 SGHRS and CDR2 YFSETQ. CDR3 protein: CASSLGDRELTEQYF. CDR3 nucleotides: TGCGCCAGCAGCTTGGGCGACAGGGAGCTTACCGAGCAGTACTTC. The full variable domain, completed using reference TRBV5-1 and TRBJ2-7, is KAGVTQTPRYLIKTRGQQVTLSCSPISGHRSVSWYQQTPGQGLQFLFEYFSETQRNKGNFPGRFSGRQFSNSRSEMNVSTLELGDSALYLCASSLGDRELTEQYFGPGTRLTVT.

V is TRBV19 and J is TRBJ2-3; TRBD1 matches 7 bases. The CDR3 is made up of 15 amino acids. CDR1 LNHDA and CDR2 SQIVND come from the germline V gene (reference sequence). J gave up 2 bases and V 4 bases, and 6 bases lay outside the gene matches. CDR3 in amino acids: CASSTGQYFTDTQYF. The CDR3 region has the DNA TGTGCCAGTAGTACGGGACAGTACTTCACAGATACGCAGTATTTT.

CDR3 coding DNA: TGTGCCAGCAGCCCCCTCTTCGGGGACGAGCAGTACTTC. It yields the protein CASSPLFGDEQYF. The chain is built from TRBV5-6 and TRBJ2-7; D may be TRBD2 (5 bases). The germline V gene encodes CDR1 SGHDT and CDR2 YYEEEE. Trimming shortened V by 4 bases and J by 5 bases, and 13 bases separated the two germline ends. The CDR3 has 13 residues.

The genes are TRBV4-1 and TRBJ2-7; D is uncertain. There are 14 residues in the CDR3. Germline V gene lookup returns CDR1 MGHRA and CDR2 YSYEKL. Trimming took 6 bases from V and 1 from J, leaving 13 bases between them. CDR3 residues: CASRPILRSYEQYF. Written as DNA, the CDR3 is TGCGCCAGCAGGCCTATACTCAGGTCCTACGAGCAGTACTTC.

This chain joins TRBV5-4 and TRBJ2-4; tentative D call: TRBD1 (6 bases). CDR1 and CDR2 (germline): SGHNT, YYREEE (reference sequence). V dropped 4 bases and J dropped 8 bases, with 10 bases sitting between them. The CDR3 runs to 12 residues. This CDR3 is CASSREGDIQYF. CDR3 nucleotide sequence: TGTGCCAGCAGCCGAGAGGGGGACATTCAGTACTTC.

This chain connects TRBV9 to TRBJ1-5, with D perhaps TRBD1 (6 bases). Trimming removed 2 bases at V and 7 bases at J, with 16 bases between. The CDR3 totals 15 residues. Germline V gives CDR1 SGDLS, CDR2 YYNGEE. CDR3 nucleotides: TGTGCCAGCAGCGTGGGAGACAGGTTACGACAGCCCCAGCATTTT. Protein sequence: CASSVGDRLRQPQHF.

The CDR3 spells CASRDTGSGNQPQHF. In DNA form, the CDR3 reads TGTGCCAGCAGAGACACAGGGTCGGGCAATCAGCCCCAGCATTTT. This chain uses TRBV2 with TRBJ1-5; maybe TRBD1 (6 bases). Germline V gives CDR1 SNHLY, CDR2 FYNNEI. The V gene lost 6 bases and the J gene lost 2 bases, with 14 bases spanning the gap. This CDR3 comprises 15 residues.